This TCR beta chain comes out of a study of T cell changes during pregnancy in multiple sclerosis. V lost 7 bases and J 4 bases, leaving 19 bases between the germline ends. Per germline, CDR1 SNHLY and CDR2 FYNNEI. This CDR3 is 15 amino acids long. Sequencing used immunoSEQ multiplex PCR; TCRdb keeps in-frame clones, though not all of them. The sample gives 25,000 to 40,000 clones, roughly 91% of which show up once; about 3.9% is in the top ten. The TCR was taken from a female donor in good health, enrolled as a control in a pregnancy study. The material was CD8+ T cells from peripheral blood mononuclear cells, obtained in the second trimester of pregnancy. J is TRBJ2-5 and V is TRBV2; maybe TRBD2 (6 bases). The CDR3: CASNPLALEGETQYF. In DNA, the CDR3 is TGTGCCAGCAACCCCCTGGCCCTGGAGGGAGAGACCCAGTACTTC.